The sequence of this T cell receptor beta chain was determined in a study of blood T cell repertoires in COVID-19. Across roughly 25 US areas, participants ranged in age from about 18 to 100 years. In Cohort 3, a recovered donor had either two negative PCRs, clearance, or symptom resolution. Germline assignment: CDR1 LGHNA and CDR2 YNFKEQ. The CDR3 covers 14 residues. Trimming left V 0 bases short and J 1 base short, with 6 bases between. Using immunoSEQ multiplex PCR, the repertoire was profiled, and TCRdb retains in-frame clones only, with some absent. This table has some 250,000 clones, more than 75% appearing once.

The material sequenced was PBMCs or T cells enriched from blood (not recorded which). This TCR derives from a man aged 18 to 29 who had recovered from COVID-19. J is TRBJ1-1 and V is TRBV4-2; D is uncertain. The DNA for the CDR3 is TGTGCCAGCAGCCAAGACCCCCAGAACACTGAAGCTTTCTTT. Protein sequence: CASSQDPQNTEAFF.